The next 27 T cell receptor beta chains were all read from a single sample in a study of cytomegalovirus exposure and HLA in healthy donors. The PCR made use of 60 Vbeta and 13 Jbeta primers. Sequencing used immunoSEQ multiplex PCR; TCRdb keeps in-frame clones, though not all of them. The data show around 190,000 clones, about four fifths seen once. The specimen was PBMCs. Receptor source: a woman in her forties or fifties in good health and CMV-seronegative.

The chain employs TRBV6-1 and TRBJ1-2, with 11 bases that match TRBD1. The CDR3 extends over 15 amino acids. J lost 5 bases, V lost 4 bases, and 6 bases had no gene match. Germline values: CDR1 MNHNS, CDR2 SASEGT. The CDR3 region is CASSVQGQGAYGYTF. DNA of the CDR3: TGTGCCAGCAGTGTTCAAGGACAGGGGGCTTATGGCTACACCTTC.

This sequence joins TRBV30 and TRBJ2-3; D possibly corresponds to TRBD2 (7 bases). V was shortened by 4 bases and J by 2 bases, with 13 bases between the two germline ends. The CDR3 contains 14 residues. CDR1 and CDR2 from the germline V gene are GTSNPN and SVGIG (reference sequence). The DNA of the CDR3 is TGTGCCTGGAATCTGGGGGGGGCCACAGATACGCAGTATTTT. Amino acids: CAWNLGGATDTQYF.

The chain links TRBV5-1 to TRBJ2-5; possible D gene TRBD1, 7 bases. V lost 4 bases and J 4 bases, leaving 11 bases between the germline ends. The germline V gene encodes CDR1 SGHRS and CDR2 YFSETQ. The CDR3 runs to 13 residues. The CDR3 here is CASSQGGLETQYF. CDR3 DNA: TGCGCCAGCAGCCAGGGGGGATTAGAGACCCAGTACTTC.

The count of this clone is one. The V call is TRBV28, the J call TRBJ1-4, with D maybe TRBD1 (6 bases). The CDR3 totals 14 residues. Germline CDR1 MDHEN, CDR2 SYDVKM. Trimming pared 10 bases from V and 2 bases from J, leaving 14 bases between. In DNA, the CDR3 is TGTGCCATCGAGCCGACAGGTACTAATGAAAAACTGTTTTTT. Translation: CAIEPTGTNEKLFF.

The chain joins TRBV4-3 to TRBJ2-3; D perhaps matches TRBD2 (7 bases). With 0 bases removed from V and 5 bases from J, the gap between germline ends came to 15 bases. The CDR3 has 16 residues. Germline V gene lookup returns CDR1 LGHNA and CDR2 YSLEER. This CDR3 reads CASSQDWRGRGDTQYF. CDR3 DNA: TGCGCCAGCAGCCAAGATTGGCGGGGGCGTGGAGATACGCAGTATTTT.

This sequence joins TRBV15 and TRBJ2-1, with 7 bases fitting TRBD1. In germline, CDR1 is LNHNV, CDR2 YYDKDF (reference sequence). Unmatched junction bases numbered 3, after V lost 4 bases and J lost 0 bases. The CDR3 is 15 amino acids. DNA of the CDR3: TGTGCCACCAGCACTGACAGGGACTCCTACAATGAGCAGTTCTTC. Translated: CATSTDRDSYNEQFF.

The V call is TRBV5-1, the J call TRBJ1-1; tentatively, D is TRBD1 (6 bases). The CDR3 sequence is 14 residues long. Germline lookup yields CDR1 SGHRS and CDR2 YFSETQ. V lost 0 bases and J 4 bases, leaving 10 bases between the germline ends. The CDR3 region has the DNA TGCGCCAGCAGCTTGGCAGGGGTCGGCACTGAAGCTTTCTTT. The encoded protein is CASSLAGVGTEAFF.

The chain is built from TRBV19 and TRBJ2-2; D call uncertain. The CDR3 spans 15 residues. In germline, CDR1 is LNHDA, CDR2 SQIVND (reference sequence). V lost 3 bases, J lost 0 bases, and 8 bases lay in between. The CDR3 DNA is TGTGCCAGTAGTATCGGTCTAGCGAACACCGGGGAGCTGTTTTTT. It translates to CASSIGLANTGELFF.

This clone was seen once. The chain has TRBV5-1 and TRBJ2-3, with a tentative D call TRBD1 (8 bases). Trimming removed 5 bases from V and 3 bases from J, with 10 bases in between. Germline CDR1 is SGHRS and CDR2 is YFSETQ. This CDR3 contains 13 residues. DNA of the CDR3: TGCGCCAGCAGACAGGGGGGGACAGATACGCAGTATTTT. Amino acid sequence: CASRQGGTDTQYF.

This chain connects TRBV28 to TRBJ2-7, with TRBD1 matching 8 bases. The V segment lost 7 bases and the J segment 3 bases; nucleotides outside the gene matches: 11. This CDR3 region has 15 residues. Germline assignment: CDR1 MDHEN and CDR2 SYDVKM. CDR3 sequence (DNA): TGTGCCAGCACCCACCGCGAGACAGGGGTCTACGAGCAGTACTTC. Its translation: CASTHRETGVYEQYF. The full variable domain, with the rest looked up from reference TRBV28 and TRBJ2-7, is DVKVTQSSRYLVKRTGEKVFLECVQDMDHENMFWYRQDPGLGLRLIYFSYDVKMKEKGDIPEGYSVSREKKERFSLILESASTNQTSMYLCASTHRETGVYEQYFGPGTRLTVT.

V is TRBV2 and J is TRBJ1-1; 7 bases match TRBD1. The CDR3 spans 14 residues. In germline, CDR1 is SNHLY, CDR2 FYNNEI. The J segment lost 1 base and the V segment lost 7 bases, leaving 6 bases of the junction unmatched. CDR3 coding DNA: TGTGCCAGCACCCTGGGACAGTCGAACACTGAAGCTTTCTTT. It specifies CASTLGQSNTEAFF.

The CDR3: CASGRGTDTQYF. Here the CDR3 DNA reads TGTGCCAGCGGGCGGGGCACAGATACGCAGTATTTT. The chain uses TRBV2 and TRBJ2-3; perhaps TRBD2 as D (5 bases). V lost 8 bases and J lost 1, with 7 bases in between. The CDR3 consists of 12 residues. The germline CDR1 and CDR2 sequences are SNHLY and FYNNEI.

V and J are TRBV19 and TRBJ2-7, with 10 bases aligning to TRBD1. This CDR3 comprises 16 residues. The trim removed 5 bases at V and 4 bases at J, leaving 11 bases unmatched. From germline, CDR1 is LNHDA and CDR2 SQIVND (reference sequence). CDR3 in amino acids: CASSDLRQGAGYEQYF. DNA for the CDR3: TGTGCCAGTAGTGACCTACGACAGGGGGCCGGGTACGAGCAGTACTTC.

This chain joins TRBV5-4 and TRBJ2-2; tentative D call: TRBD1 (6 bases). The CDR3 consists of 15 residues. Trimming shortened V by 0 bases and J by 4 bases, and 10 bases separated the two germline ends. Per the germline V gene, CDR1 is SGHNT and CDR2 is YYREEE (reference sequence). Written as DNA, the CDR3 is TGTGCCAGCAGCTTGGACAGGGCTAGCACCGGGGAGCTGTTTTTT. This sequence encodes CASSLDRASTGELFF.

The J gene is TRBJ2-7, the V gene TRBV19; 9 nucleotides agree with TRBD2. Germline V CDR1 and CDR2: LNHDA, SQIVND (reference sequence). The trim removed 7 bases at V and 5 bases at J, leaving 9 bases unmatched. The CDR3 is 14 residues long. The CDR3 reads CASKVSSGSHEQYF. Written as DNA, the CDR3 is TGTGCCAGTAAGGTCAGTAGCGGGAGCCACGAGCAGTACTTC.

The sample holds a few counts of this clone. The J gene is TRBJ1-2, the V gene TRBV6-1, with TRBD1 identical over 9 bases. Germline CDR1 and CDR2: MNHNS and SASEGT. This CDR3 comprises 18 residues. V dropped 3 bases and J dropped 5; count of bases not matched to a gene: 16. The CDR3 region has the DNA TGTGCCAGCAGTGAGGCCATCACTGACAGGGGGATCGGTTATGGCTACACCTTC. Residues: CASSEAITDRGIGYGYTF.

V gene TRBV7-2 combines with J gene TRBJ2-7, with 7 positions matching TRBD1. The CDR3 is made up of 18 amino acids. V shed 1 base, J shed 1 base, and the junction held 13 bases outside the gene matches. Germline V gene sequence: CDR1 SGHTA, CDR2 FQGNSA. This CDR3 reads CASSLVFSGTATSYEQYF. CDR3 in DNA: TGTGCCAGCAGCTTAGTCTTCTCCGGGACAGCGACATCCTACGAGCAGTACTTC.

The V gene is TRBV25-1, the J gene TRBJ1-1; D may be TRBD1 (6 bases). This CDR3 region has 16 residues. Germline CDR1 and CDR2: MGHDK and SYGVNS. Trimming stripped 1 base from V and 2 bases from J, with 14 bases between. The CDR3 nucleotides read TGTGCCAGCAGTGAATTACGCCAGGGGCGAAACACTGAAGCTTTCTTT. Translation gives CASSELRQGRNTEAFF.

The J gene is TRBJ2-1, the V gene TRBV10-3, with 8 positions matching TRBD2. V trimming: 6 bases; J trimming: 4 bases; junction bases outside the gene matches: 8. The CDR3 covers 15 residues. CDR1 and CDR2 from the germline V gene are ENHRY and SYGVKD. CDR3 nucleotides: TGTGCCATCAGCCGTACTAGCGGATCGTACAATGAGCAGTTCTTC. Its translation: CAISRTSGSYNEQFF.

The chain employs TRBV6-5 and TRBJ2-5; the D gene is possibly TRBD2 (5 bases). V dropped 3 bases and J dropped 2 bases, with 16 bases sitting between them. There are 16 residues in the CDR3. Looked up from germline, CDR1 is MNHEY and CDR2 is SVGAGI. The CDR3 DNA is TGTGCCAGCAGTTATACCTTCGGGGAGCGACAAGAGACCCAGTACTTC. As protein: CASSYTFGERQETQYF.

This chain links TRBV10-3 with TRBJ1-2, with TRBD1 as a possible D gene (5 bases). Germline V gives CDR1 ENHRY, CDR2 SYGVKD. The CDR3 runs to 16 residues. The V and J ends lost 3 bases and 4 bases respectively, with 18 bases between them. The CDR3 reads CAISDQVGQGGYGYTF. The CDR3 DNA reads TGTGCCATCAGTGACCAAGTAGGGCAGGGAGGCTATGGCTACACCTTC.

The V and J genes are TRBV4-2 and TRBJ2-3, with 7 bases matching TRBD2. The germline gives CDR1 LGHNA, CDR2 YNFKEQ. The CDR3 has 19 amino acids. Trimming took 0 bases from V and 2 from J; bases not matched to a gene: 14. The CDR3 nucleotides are TGTGCCAGCAGCCAAGATCCCCAGCGGGATCCCTTTTCCACAGATACGCAGTATTTT. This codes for CASSQDPQRDPFSTDTQYF.

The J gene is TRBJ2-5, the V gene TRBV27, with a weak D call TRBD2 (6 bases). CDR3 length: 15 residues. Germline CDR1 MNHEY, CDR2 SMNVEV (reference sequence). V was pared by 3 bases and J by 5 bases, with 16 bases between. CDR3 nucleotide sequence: TGTGCCAGCAGTTTGGGTTTTAGGGCGGGGGAGACCCAGTACTTC. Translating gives CASSLGFRAGETQYF.

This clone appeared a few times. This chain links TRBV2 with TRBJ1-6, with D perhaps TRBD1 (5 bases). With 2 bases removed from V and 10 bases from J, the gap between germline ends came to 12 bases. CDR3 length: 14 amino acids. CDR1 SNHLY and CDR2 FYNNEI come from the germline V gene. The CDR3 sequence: CASSEMAGQSPLHF. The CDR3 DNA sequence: TGTGCCAGCAGTGAAATGGCAGGGCAATCACCCCTCCACTTT.

The CDR3 DNA reads as TGCGCCAGCAGCCAAGGGACAGGGGGCTGGAATCAGCCCCAGCATTTT. It translates to CASSQGTGGWNQPQHF. This chain links TRBV4-1 with TRBJ1-5, with TRBD1 matching 11 bases. V trimming: 1 base; J trimming: 4 bases; junction bases outside the gene matches: 3. This CDR3 spans 16 amino acids. Germline values: CDR1 MGHRA, CDR2 YSYEKL.

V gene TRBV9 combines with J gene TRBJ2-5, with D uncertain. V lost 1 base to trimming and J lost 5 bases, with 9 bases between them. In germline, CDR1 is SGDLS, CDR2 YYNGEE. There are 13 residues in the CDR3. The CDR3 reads CASSVSRTETQYF. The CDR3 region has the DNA TGTGCCAGCAGCGTATCTAGAACGGAGACCCAGTACTTC.

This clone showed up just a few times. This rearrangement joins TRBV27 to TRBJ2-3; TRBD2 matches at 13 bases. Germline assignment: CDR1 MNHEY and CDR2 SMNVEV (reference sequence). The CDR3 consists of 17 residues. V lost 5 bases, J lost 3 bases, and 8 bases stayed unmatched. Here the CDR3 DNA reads TGTGCCAGCAGTCGGCGGACTAGCGGGAGTTGGACAGATACGCAGTATTTT. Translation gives CASSRRTSGSWTDTQYF.